This T cell receptor beta chain was captured in a study of Ad26.COV2.S vaccination and SARS-CoV-2 variants. Per germline, CDR1 MDHEN and CDR2 SYDVKM. Trimming cost V 6 bases and J 6 bases, with 9 bases left between them. The CDR3 runs 13 residues. The treatment denotes: some 20 received Ad26.COV2.S at low or high dose, single or two shots; 5 received placebo; per-sample allocation not given. Vaccine and placebo recipients were sampled on day 63 after the first injection. Wuhan-strain SARS-CoV-2 spike was expressed by the Ad26 vector that made up the vaccine. The repertoire was sequenced with immunoSEQ multiplex PCR; TCRdb's copy has only in-frame clones and lacks some. Among roughly 300,000 clones listed, approximately 86% were seen once.

The sequence was collected from a person aged 18 to 59 who received the Ad26.COV2.S COVID-19 vaccine or a placebo. This chain connects TRBV28 to TRBJ1-6; D is ambiguous. This specimen consisted of peripheral blood, obtained in a trial of Ad26.COV2.S vaccine versus placebo. In nucleotides, the CDR3 is TGTGCCAGCAGAGTGGAGGTTAATTCACCCCTCCACTTT. It is translated as CASRVEVNSPLHF. Filled out from reference TRBV28 and TRBJ1-6, the complete variable domain reads DVKVTQSSRYLVKRTGEKVFLECVQDMDHENMFWYRQDPGLGLRLIYFSYDVKMKEKGDIPEGYSVSREKKERFSLILESASTNQTSMYLCASRVEVNSPLHFGNGTRLTVT.